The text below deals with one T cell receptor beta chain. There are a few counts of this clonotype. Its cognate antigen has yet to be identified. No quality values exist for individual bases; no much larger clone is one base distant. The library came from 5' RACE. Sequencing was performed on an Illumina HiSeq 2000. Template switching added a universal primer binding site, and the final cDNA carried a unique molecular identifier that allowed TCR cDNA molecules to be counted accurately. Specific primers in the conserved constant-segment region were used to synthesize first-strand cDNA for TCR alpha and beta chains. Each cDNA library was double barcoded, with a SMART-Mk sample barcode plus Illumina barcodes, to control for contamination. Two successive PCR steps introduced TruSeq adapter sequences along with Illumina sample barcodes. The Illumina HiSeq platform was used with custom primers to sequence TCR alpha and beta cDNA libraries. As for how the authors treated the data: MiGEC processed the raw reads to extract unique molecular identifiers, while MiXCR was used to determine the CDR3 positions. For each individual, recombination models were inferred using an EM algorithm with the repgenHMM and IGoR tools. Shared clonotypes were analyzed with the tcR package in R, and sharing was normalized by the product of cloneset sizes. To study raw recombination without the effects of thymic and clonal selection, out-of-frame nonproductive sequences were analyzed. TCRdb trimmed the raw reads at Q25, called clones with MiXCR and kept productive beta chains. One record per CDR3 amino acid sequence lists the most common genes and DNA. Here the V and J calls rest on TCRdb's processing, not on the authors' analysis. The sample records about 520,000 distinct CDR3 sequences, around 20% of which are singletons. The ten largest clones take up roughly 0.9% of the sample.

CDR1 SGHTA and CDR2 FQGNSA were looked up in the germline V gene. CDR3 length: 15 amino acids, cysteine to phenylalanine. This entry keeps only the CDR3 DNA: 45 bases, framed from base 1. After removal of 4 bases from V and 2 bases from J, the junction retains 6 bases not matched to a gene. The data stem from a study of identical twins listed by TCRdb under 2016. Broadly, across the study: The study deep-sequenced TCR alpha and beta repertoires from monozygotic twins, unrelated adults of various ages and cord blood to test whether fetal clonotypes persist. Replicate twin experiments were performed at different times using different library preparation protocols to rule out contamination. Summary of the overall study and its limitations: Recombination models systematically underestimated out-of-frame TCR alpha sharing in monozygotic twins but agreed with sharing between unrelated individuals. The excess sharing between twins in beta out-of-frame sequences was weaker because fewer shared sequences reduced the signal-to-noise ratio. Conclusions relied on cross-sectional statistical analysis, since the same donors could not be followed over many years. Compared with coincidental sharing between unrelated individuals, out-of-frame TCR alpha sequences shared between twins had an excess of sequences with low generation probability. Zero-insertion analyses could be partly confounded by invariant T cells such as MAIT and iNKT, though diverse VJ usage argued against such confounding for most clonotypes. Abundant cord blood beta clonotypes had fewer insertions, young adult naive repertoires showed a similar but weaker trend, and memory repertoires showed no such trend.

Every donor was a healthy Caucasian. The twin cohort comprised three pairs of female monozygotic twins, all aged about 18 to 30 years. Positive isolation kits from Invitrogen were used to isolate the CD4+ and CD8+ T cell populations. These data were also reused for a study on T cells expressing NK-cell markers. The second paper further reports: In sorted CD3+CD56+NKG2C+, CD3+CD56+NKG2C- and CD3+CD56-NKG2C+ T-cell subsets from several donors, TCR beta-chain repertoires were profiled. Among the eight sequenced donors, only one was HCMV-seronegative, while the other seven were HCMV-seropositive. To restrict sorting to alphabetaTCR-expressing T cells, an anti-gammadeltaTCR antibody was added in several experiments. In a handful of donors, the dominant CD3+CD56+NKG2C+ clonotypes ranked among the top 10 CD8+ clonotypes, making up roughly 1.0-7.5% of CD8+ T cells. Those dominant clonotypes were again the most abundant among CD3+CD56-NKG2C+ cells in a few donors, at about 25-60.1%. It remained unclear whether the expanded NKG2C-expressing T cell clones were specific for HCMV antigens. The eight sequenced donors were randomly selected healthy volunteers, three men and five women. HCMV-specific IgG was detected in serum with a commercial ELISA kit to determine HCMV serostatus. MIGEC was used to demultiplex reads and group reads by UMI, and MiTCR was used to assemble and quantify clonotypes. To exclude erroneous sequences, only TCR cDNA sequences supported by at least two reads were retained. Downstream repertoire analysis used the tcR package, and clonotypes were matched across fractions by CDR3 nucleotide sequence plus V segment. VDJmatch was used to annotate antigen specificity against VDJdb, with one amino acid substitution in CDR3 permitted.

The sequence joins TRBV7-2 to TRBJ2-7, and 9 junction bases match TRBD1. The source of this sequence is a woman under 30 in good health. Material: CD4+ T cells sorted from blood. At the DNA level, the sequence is TGTGCCAGCAGCTACCGGGGACAGGGAACCTACGAGCAGTACTTC. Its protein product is CASSYRGQGTYEQYF.